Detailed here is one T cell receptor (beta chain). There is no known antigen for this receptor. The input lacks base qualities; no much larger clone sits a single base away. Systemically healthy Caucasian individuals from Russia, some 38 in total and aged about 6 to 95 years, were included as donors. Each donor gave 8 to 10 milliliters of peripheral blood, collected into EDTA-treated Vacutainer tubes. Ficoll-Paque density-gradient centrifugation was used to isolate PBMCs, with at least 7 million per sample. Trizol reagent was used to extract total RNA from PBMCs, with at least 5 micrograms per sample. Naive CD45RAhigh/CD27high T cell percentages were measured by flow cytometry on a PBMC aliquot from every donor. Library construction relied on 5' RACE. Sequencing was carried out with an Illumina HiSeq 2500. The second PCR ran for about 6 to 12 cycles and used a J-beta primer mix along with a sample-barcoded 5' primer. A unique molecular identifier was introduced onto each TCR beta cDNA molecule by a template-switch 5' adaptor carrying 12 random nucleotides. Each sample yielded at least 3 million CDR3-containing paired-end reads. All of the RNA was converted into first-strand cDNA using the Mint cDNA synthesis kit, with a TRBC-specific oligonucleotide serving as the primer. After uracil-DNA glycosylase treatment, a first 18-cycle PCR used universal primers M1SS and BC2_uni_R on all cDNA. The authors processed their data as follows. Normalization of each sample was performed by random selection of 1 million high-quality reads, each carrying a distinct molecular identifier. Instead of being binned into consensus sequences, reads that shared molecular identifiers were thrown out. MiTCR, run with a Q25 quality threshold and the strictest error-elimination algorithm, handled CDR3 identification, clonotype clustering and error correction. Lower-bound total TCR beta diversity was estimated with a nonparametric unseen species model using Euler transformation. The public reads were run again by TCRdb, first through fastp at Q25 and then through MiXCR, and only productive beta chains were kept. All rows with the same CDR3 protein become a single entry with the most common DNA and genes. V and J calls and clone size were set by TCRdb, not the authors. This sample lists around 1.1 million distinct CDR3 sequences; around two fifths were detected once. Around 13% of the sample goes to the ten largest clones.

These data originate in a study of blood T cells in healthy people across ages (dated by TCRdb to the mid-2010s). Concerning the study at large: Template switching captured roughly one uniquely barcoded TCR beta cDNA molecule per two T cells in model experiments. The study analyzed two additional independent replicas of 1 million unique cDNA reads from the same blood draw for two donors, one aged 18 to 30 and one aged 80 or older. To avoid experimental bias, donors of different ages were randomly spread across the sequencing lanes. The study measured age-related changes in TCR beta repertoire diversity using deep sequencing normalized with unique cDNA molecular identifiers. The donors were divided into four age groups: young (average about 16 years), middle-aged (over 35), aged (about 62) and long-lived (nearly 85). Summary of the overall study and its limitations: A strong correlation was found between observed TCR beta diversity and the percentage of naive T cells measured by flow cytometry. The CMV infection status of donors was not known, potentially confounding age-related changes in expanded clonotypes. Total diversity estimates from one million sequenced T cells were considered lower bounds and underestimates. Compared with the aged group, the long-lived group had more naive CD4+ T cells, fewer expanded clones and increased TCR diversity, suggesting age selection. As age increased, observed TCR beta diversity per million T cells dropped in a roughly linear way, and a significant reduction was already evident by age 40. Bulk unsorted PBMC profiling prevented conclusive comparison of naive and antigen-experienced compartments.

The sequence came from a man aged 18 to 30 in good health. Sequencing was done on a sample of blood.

The CDR3 sequence is CASSVLSEQYF. The sequenced DNA: TGTGCCAGCAGCGTTCTGTCCGAGCAGTACTTC. This sequence uses TRBV6-7 and TRBJ2-7; no D gene can be assigned with confidence. TRBV6-7 is an open reading frame whose function is uncertain. Between the V and J ends, shortened by 6 bases and 6 bases respectively, the junction contains 9 bases. Spanning cysteine to phenylalanine, the CDR3 consists of 11 amino acids. Just CDR3 DNA is preserved here, 33 bases in frame from base 1.